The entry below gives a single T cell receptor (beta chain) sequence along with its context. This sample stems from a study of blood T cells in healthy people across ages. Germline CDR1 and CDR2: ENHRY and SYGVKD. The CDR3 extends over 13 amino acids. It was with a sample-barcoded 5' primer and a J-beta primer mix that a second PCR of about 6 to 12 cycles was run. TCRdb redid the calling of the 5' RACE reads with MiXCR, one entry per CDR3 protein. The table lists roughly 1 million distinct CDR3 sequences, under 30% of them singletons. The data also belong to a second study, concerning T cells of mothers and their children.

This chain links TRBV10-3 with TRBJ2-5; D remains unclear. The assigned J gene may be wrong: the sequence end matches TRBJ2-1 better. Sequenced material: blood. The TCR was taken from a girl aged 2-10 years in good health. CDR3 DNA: TGTGCCATCAGTGAGTCGACTTCCAATGAGCAGTTCTTC. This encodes CAISESTSNEQFF.